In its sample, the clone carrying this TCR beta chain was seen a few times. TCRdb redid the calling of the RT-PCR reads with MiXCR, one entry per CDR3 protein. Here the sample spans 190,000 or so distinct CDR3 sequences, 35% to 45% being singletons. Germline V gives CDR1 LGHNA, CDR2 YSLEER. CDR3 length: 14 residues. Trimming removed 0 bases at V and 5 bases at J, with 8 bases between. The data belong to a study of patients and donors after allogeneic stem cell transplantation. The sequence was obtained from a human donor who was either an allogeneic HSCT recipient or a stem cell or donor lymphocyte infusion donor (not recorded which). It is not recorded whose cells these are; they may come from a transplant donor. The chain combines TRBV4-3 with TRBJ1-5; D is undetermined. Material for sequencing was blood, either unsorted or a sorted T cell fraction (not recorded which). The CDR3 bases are TGCGCCAGCAGCCAAGATCCGAGACATCAGCCCCAGCATTTT. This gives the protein CASSQDPRHQPQHF.